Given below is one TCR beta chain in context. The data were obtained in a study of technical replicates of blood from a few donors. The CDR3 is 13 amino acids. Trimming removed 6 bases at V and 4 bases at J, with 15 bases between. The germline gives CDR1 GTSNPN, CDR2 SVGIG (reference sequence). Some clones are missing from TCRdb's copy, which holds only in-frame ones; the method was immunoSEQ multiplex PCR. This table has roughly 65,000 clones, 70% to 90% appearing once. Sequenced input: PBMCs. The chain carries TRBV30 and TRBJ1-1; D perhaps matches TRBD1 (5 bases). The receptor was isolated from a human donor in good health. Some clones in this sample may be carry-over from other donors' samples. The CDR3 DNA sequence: TGTGCCTGCCTATGGGGGGACGGCACTGAAGCTTTCTTT. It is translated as CACLWGDGTEAFF.